Listed here is a single T cell receptor (beta chain). The time point is: pretreatment peripheral blood. Disease in patients was locally advanced or metastatic urothelial carcinoma. These data originate in a study of PD-L1 blockade in urothelial cancer. Background on the study: Intravenous atezolizumab, 1,200 mg every 3 weeks, was begun by patients in the mid-2010s. Between 0 and 3 prior chemotherapy regimens had been given to patients.

Germline loops: CDR1 SGHVS, CDR2 FNYEAQ. V shed 5 bases and J shed 5 bases, with 12 bases lying between them. This CDR3 is built from 14 residues. TCRdb's copy holds only in-frame clones and misses some; the assay was immunoSEQ multiplex PCR. This table has around 60,000 clones, approximately 81% appearing once. The chain carries TRBV7-6 and TRBJ1-4; D remains ambiguous. The sequence was collected from a man aged 70 or older with urothelial cancer. The specimen was PBMCs, collected around atezolizumab (anti-PD-L1) treatment. The CDR3, as DNA: TGTGCCAGCAGCCTCTTAGGCGGGAATGAAAAACTGTTTTTT. As protein: CASSLLGGNEKLFF.